Detailed here is one TCR beta chain. What it binds is not known. Germline values: CDR1 SGHTS, CDR2 YDEGEE. With V trimmed by 0 bases and J by 5 bases, 9 bases remained unmatched. There are 16 residues in the CDR3. The entry originates in a study of beta chain features in type 1 diabetes. Whole-study findings and limits: Junctions at VDJ sites from type 1 diabetes patients had fewer insertions and more deletions. A moderate, significant TCRB CDR3 shortening appeared in type 1 diabetes across four CD4+ subsets.

Expressed TCRB transcripts were sequenced because the isolated RNA had all been reverse transcribed beforehand. Sequencing was performed with immunoSEQ multiplex PCR; in TCRdb, only in-frame clones are kept and a portion is missing. Of approximately 300,000 clones in the sample, approximately 10% were seen once. The chain recombines TRBV5-8 with TRBJ2-3; 7 bases match TRBD2. The sequenced material came from naive CD4+ T cells from blood. The source is a woman aged 30 to 39 in good health. The CDR3 region has the DNA TGTGCCAGCAGCTTGGGACTAGCCGAGGGTATAGATACGCAGTATTTT. It encodes CASSLGLAEGIDTQYF.